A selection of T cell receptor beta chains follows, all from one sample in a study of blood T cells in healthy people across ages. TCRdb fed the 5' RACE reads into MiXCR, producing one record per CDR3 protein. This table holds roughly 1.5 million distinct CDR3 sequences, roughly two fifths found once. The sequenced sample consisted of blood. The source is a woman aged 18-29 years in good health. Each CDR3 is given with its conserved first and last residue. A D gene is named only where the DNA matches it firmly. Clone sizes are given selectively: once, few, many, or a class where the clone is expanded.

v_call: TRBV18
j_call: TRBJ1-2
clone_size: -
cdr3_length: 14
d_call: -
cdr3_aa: CASSPGGRVYGYTF
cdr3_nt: TGTGCCAGCTCACCCGGAGGGAGGGTTTATGGCTACACCTTC

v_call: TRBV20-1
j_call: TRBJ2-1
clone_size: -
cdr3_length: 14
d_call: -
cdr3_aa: CSATVGTRYNEQFF
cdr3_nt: TGCAGTGCTACCGTCGGGACCAGGTACAATGAGCAGTTCTTC

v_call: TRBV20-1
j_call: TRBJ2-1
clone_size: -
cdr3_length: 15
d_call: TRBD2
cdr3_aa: CSARRLAGVSNEQFF
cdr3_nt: TGCAGTGCTCGAAGACTAGCGGGAGTCTCTAATGAGCAGTTCTTC

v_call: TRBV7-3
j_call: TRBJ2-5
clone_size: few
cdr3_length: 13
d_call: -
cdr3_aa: CASSQTIPGTQYF
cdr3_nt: TGTGCCAGCAGCCAAACAATCCCCGGGACCCAGTACTTC

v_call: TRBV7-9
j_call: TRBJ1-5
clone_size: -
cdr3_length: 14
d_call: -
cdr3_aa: CASSLGPNYQPQHF
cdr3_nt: TGTGCCAGCAGCTTAGGACCCAATTATCAGCCCCAGCATTTT

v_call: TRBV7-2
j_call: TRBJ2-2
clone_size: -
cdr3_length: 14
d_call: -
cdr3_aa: CASSWAMDTGELFF
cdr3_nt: TGTGCCAGCAGCTGGGCTATGGACACCGGGGAGCTGTTTTTT

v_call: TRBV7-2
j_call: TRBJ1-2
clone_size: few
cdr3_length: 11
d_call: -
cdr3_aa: CASSTFNGYTF
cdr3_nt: TGTGCCAGCAGCACCTTTAATGGCTACACCTTC

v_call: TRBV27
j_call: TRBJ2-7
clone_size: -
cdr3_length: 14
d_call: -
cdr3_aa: CASRPGQGHYEQYF
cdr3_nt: TGTGCCAGCAGGCCGGGACAAGGGCACTACGAGCAGTACTTC

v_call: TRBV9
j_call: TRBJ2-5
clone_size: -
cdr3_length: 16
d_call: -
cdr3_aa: CASSVRSVSTYNEQYF
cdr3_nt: TGTGCCAGCAGCGTAAGGTCGGTGTCGACCTACAATGAGCAGTACTTC

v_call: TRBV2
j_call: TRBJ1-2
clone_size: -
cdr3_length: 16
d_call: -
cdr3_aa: CAGSEQGQVQGFGYTF
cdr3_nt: TGTGCCGGCAGTGAACAGGGACAAGTCCAGGGATTTGGCTATACCTTC

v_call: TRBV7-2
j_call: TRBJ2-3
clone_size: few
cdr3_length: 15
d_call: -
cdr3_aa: CASTFPGRSTDTQYF
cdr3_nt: TGTGCCAGCACCTTCCCGGGCCGGAGCACAGATACGCAGTATTTT

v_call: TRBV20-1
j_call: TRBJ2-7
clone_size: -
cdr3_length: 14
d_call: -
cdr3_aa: CSARKTGQTYEQYF
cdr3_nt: TGCAGTGCTAGAAAAACGGGACAAACCTACGAGCAGTACTTC

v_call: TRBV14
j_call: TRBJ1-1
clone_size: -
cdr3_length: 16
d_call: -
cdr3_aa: CASSPSYSGMNTEAFF
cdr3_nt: TGTGCCAGCAGCCCGTCTTATTCAGGCATGAACACTGAAGCTTTCTTT

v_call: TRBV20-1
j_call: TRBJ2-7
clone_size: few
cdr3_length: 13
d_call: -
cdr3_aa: CTCGSSSYNEQYF
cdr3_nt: TGCACCTGCGGTTCGAGCTCCTACAATGAGCAGTACTTC

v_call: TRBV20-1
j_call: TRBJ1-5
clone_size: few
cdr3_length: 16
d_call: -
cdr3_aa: CSARRLGANGNQPQHF
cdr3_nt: TGCAGTGCCCGACGGCTGGGGGCCAACGGCAATCAGCCCCAGCATTTT

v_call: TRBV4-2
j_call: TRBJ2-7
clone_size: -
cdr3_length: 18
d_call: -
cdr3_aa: CASSQEKRRLSSYNEQYF
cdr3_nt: TGTGCCAGCAGCCAAGAAAAGCGGCGGCTAAGCTCCTACAATGAGCAGTACTTC

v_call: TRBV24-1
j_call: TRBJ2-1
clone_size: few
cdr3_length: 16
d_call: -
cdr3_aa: CATSDFTGTDYNEQFF
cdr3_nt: TGTGCCACCAGTGATTTCACCGGGACGGACTACAATGAGCAGTTCTTC

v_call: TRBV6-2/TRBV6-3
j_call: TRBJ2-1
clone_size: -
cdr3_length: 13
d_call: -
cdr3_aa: CASTRRAYNEQFF
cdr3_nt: TGTGCCAGCACACGACGAGCCTACAATGAGCAGTTCTTC

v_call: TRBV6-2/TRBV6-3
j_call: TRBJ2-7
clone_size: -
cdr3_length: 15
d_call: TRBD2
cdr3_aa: CASSSAGTSGYEQYF
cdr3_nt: TGTGCCAGCAGTTCCGCCGGGACTAGCGGCTACGAGCAGTACTTC

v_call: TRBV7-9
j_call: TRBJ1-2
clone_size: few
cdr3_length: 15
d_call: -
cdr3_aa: CASSLAGSEGYGYTF
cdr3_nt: TGTGCCAGCAGCTTAGCCGGATCCGAGGGCTATGGCTACACCTTC

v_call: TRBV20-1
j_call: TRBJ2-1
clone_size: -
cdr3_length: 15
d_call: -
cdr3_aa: CSARDRQDPYNEQFF
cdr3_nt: TGCAGTGCTAGAGATAGACAGGACCCCTACAATGAGCAGTTCTTC

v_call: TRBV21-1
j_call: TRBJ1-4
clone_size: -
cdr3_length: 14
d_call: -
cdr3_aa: CASRGTGRREKLFF
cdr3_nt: TGTGCCAGCAGAGGGACAGGTCGGAGGGAAAAACTGTTTTTT

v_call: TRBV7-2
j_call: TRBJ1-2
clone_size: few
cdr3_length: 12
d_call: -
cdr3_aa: CASSLEGVGYTF
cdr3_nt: TGTGCCAGCAGCTTAGAGGGGGTAGGCTACACCTTC

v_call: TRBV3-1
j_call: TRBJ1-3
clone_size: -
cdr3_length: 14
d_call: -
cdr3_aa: CASSNLMGGNTIYF
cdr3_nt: TGTGCCAGCAGCAATCTTATGGGAGGAAACACCATATATTTT

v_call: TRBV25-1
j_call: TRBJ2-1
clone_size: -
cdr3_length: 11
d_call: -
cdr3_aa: CASTVPYTQFF
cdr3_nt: TGTGCCAGCACGGTCCCGTATACGCAGTTCTTC

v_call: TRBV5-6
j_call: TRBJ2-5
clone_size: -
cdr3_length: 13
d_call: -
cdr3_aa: CASSYDQQETQYF
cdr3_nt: TGTGCCAGCAGCTACGACCAGCAAGAGACCCAGTACTTC

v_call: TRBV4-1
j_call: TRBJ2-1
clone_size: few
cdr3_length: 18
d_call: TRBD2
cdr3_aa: CASSQDGASGTIYNEQFF
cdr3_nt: TGCGCCAGCAGCCAAGACGGTGCTAGCGGGACCATATACAATGAGCAGTTCTTC

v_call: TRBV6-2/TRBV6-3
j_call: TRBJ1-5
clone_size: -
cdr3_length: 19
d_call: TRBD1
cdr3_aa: CASSSSDPRDRRRNQPQHF
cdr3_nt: TGTGCCAGCAGTTCGTCCGATCCAAGGGACAGGCGAAGGAATCAGCCCCAGCATTTT

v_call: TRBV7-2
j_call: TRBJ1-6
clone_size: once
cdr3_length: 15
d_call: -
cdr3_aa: CASSLSAPVNSPLHF
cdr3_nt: TGTGCCAGCAGCTTATCGGCACCGGTGAATTCACCCCTCCACTTT

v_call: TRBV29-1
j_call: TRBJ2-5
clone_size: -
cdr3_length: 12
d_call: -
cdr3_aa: CSVAGDGETQYF
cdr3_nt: TGCAGCGTGGCCGGGGACGGGGAGACCCAGTACTTC

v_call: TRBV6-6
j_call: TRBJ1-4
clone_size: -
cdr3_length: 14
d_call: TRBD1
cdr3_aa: CASTGQVPNEKLFF
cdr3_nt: TGTGCCAGCACCGGACAGGTTCCAAATGAAAAACTGTTTTTT

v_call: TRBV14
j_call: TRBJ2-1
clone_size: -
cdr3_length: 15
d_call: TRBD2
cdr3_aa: CASSQSGRAKHEQFF
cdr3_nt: TGTGCCAGCAGCCAAAGCGGGAGGGCCAAGCATGAGCAGTTCTTC

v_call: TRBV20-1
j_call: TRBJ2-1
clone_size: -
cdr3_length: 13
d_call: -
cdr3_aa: CSARDSSHDEQFF
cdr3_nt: TGCAGTGCTAGAGATTCTAGCCACGATGAGCAGTTCTTC

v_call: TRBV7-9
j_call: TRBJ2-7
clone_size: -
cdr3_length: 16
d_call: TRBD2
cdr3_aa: CASSFRTSGGNNEQYF
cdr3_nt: TGTGCCAGCAGCTTCCGGACTAGCGGGGGAAACAATGAGCAGTACTTC

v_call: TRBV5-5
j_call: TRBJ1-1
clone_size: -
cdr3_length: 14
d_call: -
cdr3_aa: CASSLVGGVTEAFF
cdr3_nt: TGTGCCAGCAGCCTCGTTGGGGGCGTCACTGAAGCTTTCTTT

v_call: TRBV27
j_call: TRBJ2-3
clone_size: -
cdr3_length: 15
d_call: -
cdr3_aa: CASSLAVSSTDTQYF
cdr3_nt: TGTGCCAGCAGTTTAGCGGTCTCTAGCACAGATACGCAGTATTTT

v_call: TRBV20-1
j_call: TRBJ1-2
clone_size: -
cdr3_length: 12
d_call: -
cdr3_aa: CSVADGNYGYTF
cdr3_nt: TGCAGTGTTGCGGACGGGAACTATGGCTACACCTTC

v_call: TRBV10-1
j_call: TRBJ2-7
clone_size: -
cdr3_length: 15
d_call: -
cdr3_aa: CASSAGLFSHYEQYF
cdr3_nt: TGCGCCAGCAGCGCCGGTCTATTTTCCCACTACGAGCAGTACTTC

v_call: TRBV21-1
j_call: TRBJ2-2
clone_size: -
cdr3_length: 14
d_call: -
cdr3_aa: CASSNPGLFRELFF
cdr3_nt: TGTGCCAGCAGCAACCCGGGCCTCTTTAGGGAGCTGTTTTTT

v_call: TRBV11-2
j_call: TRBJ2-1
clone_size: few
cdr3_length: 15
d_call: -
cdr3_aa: CASSLWGDVLYEQFF
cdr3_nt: TGTGCCAGCAGCTTATGGGGGGACGTCTTGTATGAGCAGTTCTTC

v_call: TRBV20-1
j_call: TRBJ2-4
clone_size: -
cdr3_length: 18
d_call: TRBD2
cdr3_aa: CSARVEVAGGLGKNIQYF
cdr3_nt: TGCAGTGCTAGAGTAGAGGTAGCGGGGGGCCTAGGCAAAAACATTCAGTACTTC

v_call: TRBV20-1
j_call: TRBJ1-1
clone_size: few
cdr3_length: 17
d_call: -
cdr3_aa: CSARKAGTAGMNTEAFF
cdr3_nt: TGCAGTGCTAGAAAAGCCGGAACTGCGGGCATGAACACTGAAGCTTTCTTT

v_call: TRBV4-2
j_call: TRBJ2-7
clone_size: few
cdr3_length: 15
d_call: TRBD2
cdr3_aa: CASSQIAGDSYEQYF
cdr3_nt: TGTGCCAGCAGCCAGATAGCGGGGGACTCCTACGAGCAGTACTTC

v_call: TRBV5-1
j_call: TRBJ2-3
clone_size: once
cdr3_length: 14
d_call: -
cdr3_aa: CASRTERGTDTQYF
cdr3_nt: TGCGCCAGCAGAACGGAGCGGGGCACAGATACGCAGTATTTT

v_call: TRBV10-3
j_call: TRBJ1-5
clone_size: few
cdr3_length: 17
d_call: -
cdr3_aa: CAISSGHNYPGHQPQHF
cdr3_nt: TGTGCCATCAGCTCAGGACACAACTACCCAGGACATCAGCCCCAGCATTTT

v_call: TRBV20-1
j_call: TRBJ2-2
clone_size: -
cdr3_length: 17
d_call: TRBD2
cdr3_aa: CSARTLAGAPNTGELFF
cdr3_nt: TGCAGTGCTAGAACCCTAGCGGGGGCCCCGAACACCGGGGAGCTGTTTTTT

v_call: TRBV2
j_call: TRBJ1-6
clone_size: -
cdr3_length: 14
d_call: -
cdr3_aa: CASKLGRNNSPLHF
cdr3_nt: TGTGCCAGCAAGCTCGGACGGAATAATTCACCCCTCCACTTT

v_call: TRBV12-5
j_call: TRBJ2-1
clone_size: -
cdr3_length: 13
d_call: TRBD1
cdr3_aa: CASGSTGENEQFF
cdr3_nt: TGTGCTAGTGGTTCAACAGGGGAGAATGAGCAGTTCTTC

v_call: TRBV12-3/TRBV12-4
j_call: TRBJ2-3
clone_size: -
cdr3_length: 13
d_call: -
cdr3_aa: CASSLVGEATQYF
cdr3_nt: TGTGCCAGCAGTTTAGTAGGGGAGGCTACGCAGTATTTT

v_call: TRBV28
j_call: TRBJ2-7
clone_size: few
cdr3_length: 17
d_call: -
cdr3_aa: CASSFPTQGHYYYEQYF
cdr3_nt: TGTGCCAGCAGTTTCCCTACCCAGGGTCACTACTACTACGAGCAGTACTTC